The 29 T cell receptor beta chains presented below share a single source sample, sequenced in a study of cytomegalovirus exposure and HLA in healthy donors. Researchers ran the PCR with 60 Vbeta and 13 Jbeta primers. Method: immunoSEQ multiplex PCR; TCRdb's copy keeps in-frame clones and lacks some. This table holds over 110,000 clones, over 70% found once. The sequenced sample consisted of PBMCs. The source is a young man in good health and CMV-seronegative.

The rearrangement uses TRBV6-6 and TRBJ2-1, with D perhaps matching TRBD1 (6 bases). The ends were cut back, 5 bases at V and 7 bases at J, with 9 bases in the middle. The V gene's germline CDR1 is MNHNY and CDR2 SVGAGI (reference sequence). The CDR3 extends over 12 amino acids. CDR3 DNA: TGTGCCAGCAGTCTAGGGGGAAATGAGCAGTTCTTC. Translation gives CASSLGGNEQFF.

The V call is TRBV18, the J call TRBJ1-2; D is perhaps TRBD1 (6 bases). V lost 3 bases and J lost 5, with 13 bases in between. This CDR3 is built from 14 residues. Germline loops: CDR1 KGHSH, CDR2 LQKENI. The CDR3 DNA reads TGTGCCAGCTCACCTCAGGGGCCTGATTATGGCTACACCTTC. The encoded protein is CASSPQGPDYGYTF.

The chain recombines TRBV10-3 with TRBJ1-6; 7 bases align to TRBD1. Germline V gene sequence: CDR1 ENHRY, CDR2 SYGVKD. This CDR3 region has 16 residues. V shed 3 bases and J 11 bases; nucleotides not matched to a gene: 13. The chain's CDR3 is CAISERAGQSRPPLHF. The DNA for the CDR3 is TGTGCCATCAGTGAAAGGGCGGGACAGTCTCGTCCACCCCTCCACTTT.

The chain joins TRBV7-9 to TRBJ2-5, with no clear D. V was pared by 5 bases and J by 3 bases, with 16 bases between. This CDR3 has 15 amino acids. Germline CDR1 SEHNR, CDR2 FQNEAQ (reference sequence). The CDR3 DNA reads TGTGCCAGCAGCCCAACCCAGACTGTCGAAGAGACCCAGTACTTC. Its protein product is CASSPTQTVEETQYF. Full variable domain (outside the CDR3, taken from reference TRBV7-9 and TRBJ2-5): DTGVSQNPRHKITKRGQNVTFRCDPISEHNRLYWYRQTLGQGPEFLTYFQNEAQLEKSRLLSDRFSAERPKGSFSTLEIQRTEQGDSAMYLCASSPTQTVEETQYFGPGTRLLVL.

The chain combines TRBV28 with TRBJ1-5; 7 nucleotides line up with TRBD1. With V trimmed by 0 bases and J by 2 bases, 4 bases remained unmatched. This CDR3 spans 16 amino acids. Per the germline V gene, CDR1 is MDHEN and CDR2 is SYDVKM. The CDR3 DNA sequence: TGTGCCAGCAGTTTATGGAGCAGGGGGGGCAATCAGCCCCAGCATTTT. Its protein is CASSLWSRGGNQPQHF. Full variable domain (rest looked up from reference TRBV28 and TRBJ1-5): DVKVTQSSRYLVKRTGEKVFLECVQDMDHENMFWYRQDPGLGLRLIYFSYDVKMKEKGDIPEGYSVSREKKERFSLILESASTNQTSMYLCASSLWSRGGNQPQHFGDGTRLSIL.

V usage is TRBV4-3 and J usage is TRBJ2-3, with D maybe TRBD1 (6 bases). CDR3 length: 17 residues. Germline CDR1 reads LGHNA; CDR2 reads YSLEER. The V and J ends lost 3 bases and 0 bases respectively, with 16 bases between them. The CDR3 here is CASSHLPGHTSTDTQYF. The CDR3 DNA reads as TGCGCCAGCAGCCACCTCCCGGGACATACTAGCACAGATACGCAGTATTTT.

The CDR3 here is CASSGYQGSTEAFF. CDR3 nucleotide sequence: TGTGCCAGCAGCGGTTATCAGGGTTCCACTGAAGCTTTCTTT. J is TRBJ1-1 and V is TRBV9, with D maybe TRBD1 (5 bases). The CDR3 consists of 14 residues. V lost 3 bases and J lost 4, with 13 bases in between. From germline, CDR1 is SGDLS and CDR2 YYNGEE. The variable domain in full, with the rest retrieved from reference TRBV9 and TRBJ1-1, is DSGVTQTPKHLITATGQRVTLRCSPRSGDLSVYWYQQSLDQGLQFLIQYYNGEERAKGNILERFSAQQFPDLHSELNLSSLELGDSALYFCASSGYQGSTEAFFGQGTRLTVV.

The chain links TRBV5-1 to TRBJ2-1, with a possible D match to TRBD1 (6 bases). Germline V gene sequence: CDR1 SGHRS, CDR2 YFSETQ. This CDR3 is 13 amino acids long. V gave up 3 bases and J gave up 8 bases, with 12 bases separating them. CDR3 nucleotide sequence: TGCGCCAGCAGCTCCAGGACAGAGGATGAGCAGTTCTTC. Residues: CASSSRTEDEQFF. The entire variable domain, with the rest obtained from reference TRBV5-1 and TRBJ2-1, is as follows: KAGVTQTPRYLIKTRGQQVTLSCSPISGHRSVSWYQQTPGQGLQFLFEYFSETQRNKGNFPGRFSGRQFSNSRSEMNVSTLELGDSALYLCASSSRTEDEQFFGPGTRLTVL.

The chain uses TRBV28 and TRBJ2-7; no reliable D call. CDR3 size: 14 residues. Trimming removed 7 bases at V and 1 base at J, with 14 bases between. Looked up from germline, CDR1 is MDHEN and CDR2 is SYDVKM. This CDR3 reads CASKEETLSYEQYF. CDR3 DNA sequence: TGTGCCAGCAAAGAGGAGACCCTATCCTACGAGCAGTACTTC.

DNA for the CDR3: TGTGCCAGCAGCTTAACGCAGGGGCCGACTGAAGCTTTCTTT. This encodes CASSLTQGPTEAFF. The gene calls are TRBV7-8 and TRBJ1-1, with D possibly TRBD1 on 6 matching bases. In germline, CDR1 is SGHVS, CDR2 FQNEAQ. Trimming took off 2 bases at V and 5 bases at J, with 12 bases between the two ends. The CDR3 covers 14 residues.

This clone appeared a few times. CDR3 loop: CAWSVGLTNTEAFF. The CDR3 nucleotides read TGTGCCTGGAGTGTTGGGCTTACGAACACTGAAGCTTTCTTT. The chain is built from TRBV30 and TRBJ1-1; the D is unclear. Trimming took off 0 bases at V and 1 base at J, with 9 bases between the two ends. CDR1 is GTSNPN, CDR2 SVGIG, per germline (reference sequence). This CDR3 is 14 amino acids long.

The CDR3 loop is CASSSLPGQGGTEAFF. The CDR3 DNA sequence: TGTGCCAGCAGTTCCTTACCGGGACAGGGAGGTACTGAAGCTTTCTTT. This chain joins TRBV6-5 and TRBJ1-1; the match to TRBD1 covers 9 bases. Looked up from germline, CDR1 is MNHEY and CDR2 is SVGAGI. V lost 4 bases to trimming and J lost 5 bases; unmatched junction nucleotides: 11. The CDR3 sequence is 16 residues long.

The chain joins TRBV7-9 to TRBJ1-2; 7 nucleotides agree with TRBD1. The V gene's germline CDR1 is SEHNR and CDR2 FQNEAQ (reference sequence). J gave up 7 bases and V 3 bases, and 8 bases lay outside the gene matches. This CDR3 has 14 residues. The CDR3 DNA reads TGTGCCAGCAGCTTGGAGGGGGCGCCTGGTGGCTACACCTTC. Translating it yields CASSLEGAPGGYTF.

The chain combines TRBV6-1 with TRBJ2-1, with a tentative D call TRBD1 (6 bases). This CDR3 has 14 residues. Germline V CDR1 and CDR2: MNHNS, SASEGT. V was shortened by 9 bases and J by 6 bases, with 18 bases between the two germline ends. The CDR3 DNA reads TGTGCCAGTGCAATCGGGACAAGAGGCAATGAGCAGTTCTTC. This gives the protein CASAIGTRGNEQFF.

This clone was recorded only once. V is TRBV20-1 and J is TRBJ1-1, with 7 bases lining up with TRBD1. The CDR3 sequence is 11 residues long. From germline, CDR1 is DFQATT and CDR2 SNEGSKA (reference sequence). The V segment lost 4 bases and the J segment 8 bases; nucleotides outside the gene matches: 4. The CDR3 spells CSATRGEEAFF. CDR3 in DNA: TGCAGTGCTACCAGGGGGGAGGAAGCTTTCTTT.

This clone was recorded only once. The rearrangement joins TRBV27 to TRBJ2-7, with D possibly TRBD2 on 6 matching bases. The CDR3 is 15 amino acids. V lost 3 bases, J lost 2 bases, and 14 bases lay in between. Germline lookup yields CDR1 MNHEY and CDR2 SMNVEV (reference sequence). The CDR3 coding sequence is TGTGCCAGCAGTTTGAATCCGGGAGTTCCCTACGAGCAGTACTTC. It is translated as CASSLNPGVPYEQYF.

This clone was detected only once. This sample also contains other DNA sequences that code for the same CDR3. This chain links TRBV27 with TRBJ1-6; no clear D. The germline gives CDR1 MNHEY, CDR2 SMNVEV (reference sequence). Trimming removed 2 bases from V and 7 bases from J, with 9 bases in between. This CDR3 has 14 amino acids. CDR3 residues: CASSLGQVNSPLHF. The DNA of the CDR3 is TGTGCCAGCAGTTTAGGGCAGGTGAATTCACCCCTCCACTTT.

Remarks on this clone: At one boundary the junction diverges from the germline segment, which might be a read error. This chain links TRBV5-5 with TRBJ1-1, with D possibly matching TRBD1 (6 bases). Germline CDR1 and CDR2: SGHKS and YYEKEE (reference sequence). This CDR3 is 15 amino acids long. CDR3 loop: CASSLTGQMNTEAFF. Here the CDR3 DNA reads TGTGCCAGCAGCTTGACAGGGCAGATGAACACTGAAGCCTTCTTT.

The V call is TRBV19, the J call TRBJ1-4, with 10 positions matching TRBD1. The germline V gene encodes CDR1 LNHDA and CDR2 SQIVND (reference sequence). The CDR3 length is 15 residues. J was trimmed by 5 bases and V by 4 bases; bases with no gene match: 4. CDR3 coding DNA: TGTGCCAGTAGTAGACAGGGACAGGGGAATGAAAAACTGTTTTTT. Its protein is CASSRQGQGNEKLFF.

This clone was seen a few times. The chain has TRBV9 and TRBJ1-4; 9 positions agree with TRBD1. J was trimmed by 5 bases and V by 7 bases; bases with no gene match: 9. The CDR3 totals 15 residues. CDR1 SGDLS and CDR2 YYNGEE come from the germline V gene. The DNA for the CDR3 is TGTGCCAGCTCCGACGGGGGGACAGGGAATGAAAAACTGTTTTTT. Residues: CASSDGGTGNEKLFF. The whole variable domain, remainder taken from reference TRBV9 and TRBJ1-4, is DSGVTQTPKHLITATGQRVTLRCSPRSGDLSVYWYQQSLDQGLQFLIQYYNGEERAKGNILERFSAQQFPDLHSELNLSSLELGDSALYFCASSDGGTGNEKLFFGSGTQLSVL.

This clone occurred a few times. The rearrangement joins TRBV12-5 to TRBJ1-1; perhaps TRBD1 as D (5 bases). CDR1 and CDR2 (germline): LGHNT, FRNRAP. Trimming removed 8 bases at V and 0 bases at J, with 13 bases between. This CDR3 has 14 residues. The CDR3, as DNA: TGTGCTAGTTCTCGAGGACAAATGAACACTGAAGCTTTCTTT. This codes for CASSRGQMNTEAFF.

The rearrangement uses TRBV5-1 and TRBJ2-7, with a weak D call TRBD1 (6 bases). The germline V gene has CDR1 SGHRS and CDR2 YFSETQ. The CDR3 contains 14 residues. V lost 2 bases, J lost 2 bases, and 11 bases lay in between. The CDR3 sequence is CASSLSPGAYEQYF. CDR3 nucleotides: TGCGCCAGCAGCTTAAGCCCAGGGGCCTACGAGCAGTACTTC.

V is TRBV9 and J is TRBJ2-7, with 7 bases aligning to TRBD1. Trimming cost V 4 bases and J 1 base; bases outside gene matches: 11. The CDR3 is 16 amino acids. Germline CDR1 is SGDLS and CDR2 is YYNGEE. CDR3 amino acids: CASSPWTGTESYEQYF. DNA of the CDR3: TGTGCCAGCAGCCCCTGGACCGGGACAGAGTCCTACGAGCAGTACTTC.

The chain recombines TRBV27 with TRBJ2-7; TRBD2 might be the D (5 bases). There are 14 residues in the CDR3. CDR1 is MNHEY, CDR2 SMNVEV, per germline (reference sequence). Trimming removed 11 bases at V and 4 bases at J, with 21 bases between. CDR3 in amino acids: CARAGVRALYEQYF. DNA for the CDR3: TGTGCCCGGGCCGGGGTCCGGGCCCTATACGAGCAGTACTTC.

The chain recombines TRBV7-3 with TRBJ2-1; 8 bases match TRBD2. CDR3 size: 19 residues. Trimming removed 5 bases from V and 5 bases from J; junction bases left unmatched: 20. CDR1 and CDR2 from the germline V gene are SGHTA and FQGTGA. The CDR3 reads CASSPASRAGVGANNEQFF. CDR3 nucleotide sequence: TGTGCCAGCAGCCCCGCTAGTCGAGCGGGGGTGGGGGCGAACAATGAGCAGTTCTTC.

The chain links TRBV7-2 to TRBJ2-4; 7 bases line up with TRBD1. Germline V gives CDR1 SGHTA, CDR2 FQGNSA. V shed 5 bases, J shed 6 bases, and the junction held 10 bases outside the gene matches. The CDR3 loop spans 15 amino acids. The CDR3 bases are TGTGCCAGCAGCCGTCCCGGGACAGTGATAAACATTCAGTACTTC. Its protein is CASSRPGTVINIQYF.

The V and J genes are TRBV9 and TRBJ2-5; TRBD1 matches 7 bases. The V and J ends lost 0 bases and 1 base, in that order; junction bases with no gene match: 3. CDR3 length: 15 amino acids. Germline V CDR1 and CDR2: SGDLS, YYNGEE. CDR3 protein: CASSVAGQTQETQYF. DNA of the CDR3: TGTGCCAGCAGCGTAGCGGGACAGACCCAAGAGACCCAGTACTTC.

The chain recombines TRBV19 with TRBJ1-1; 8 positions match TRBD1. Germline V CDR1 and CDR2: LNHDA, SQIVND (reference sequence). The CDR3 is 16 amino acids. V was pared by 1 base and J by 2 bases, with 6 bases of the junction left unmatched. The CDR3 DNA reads TGTGCCAGTAGTATAGTTGGCAGGGGGCCTAACACTGAAGCTTTCTTT. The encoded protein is CASSIVGRGPNTEAFF.

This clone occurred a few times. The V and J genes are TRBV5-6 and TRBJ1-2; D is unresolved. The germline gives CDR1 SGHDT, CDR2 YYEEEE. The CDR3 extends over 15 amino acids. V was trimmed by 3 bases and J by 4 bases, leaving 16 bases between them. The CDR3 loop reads CASSYEGRVSYGYTF. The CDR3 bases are TGTGCCAGCAGCTATGAGGGAAGGGTCTCCTATGGCTACACCTTC. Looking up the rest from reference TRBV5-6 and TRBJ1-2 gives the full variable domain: DAGVTQSPTHLIKTRGQQVTLRCSPKSGHDTVSWYQQALGQGPQFIFQYYEEEERQRGNFPDRFSGHQFPNYSSELNVNALLLGDSALYLCASSYEGRVSYGYTFGSGTRLTVV.